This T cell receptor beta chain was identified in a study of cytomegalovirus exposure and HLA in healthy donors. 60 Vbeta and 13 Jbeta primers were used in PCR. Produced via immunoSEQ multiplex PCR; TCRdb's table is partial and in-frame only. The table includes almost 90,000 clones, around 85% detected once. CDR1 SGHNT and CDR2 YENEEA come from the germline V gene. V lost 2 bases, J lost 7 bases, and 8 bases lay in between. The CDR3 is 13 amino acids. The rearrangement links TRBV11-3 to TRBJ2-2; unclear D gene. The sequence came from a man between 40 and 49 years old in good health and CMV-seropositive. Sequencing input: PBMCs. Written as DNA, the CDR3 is TGTGCCAGCAGCTTATCAAGAGGCGGGGAGCTGTTTTTT. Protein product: CASSLSRGGELFF.